Given below is one T cell receptor (beta chain) in context. The data are from a study of CD8 T cells in Susac syndrome. TCR beta was sequenced from blood CD8+ and CD4+ T cells. Patients with stable or active relapsing-remitting disease, all of them treatment-naive, made up the multiple sclerosis controls. The TEMRA cells underwent FACS enrichment, while the CD8+ and CD4+ T cells underwent negative isolation. Germline CDR1 is SGHRS and CDR2 is YFSETQ. The V end lost 4 bases, the J end lost 4 bases, and 16 bases lay between the germline ends. CDR3 size: 15 residues. cDNA came from about 0.5 to 1 ug RNA primed by random hexamers. Amplification of the TCR beta CDR3 was carried out by immunoSEQ multiplex PCR, which spanned a total of 54 Vbeta and 13 Jbeta segments. TCRdb ran MiXCR on the immunoSEQ multiplex PCR reads and lists one entry per CDR3 protein. The sample gives over 350,000 distinct CDR3 sequences, 75% to 90% of which show up once; more than 0.09% is in the top ten.

This sequence originates from a human donor with multiple sclerosis. The chain uses TRBV5-1 and TRBJ2-3, with unresolved D. The sample comprised CD8+ T cells from PBMCs. The CDR3 DNA follows: TGCGCCAGCAGCCCTCCGGTGGGATTGGCAGATACGCAGTATTTT. Protein: CASSPPVGLADTQYF.